Listed below are T cell receptor beta chains from one sample, sequenced in a study of blood T cell repertoires in COVID-19. Measured with immunoSEQ multiplex PCR; TCRdb has only the in-frame clones, and not every one. The table shows about 190,000 clones, with around 85% occurring only once. Specimen: peripheral blood. These receptors were collected from a woman aged 45-65 years with acute or convalescent COVID-19. The CDR3 runs from the conserved cysteine through the conserved F or W. The D gene is left open where the match is weak. The listing skips clone size in some rows; elsewhere it reads once, few, many or a size class.

length	V	D	size	J	CDR3	DNA
16	TRBV15	NA	NA	TRBJ1-3	CATSRNVPGTGNTIYF	TGTGCCACCAGCAGAAACGTTCCAGGGACTGGAAACACCATATATTTT
15	TRBV14	NA	NA	TRBJ1-6	CASSPYSGGYSPLHF	TGTGCCAGCAGCCCTTACTCAGGAGGTTATTCACCCCTCCACTTT
15	TRBV12-5	TRBD1	NA	TRBJ1-6	CASGTGGASNSPLHF	TGTGCTAGTGGTACAGGGGGCGCATCAAATTCACCCCTCCACTTT
17	TRBV5-6	TRBD1	NA	TRBJ1-2	CASSQIPRDRDQDGYTF	TGTGCCAGCAGCCAAATCCCCCGGGACAGGGATCAAGATGGCTACACCTTC
17	TRBV6-1	TRBD2	NA	TRBJ2-5	CASSVLWGTTGKETQYF	TGTGCCAGCAGTGTACTTTGGGGGACTACTGGTAAAGAGACCCAGTACTTC
18	TRBV12-5	TRBD2	NA	TRBJ2-2	CASGVWSVLAGGAGELFF	TGTGCTAGTGGCGTTTGGTCTGTACTAGCGGGAGGGGCCGGGGAGCTGTTTTTT
11	TRBV2	TRBD1	NA	TRBJ1-2	CASGDRGPLIF	TGTGCCAGCGGAGACAGGGGGCCGCTCATCTTC
12	TRBV29-1	NA	few	TRBJ2-7	CSVAKSSYEQYF	TGCAGCGTTGCAAAGAGCTCCTACGAGCAGTACTTC
17	TRBV5-1	TRBD2	NA	TRBJ2-1	CASSLGVAGVGSHEQFF	TGCGCCAGCAGCTTGGGGGTAGCGGGAGTAGGCTCCCATGAGCAGTTCTTC
14	TRBV30	NA	NA	TRBJ1-3	CAWKTTGVRNTIYF	TGTGCCTGGAAGACGACAGGAGTGCGAAACACCATATATTTT
14	TRBV18	NA	few	TRBJ2-1	CASSPAPKADEQFF	TGTGCCAGCTCACCAGCCCCAAAAGCCGATGAGCAGTTCTTC
16	TRBV7-9	TRBD1	NA	TRBJ2-1	CASSWDRGSGDNEQFF	TGTGCCAGCAGCTGGGACAGGGGCTCTGGGGACAATGAGCAGTTCTTC
18	TRBV7-2	NA	NA	TRBJ2-1	CASSAPQGLDVNSGEQFF	TGTGCCAGCAGCGCACCTCAGGGCCTGGACGTCAATAGTGGTGAGCAGTTCTTC
15	TRBV21-1	NA	NA	TRBJ1-6	CASSLRTGLGSPLHF	TGTGCCAGCAGCCTCCGGACAGGGCTGGGATCACCCCTCCACTTT
12	TRBV5-1	NA	few	TRBJ2-7	CASSWDTGSPYF	TGCGCCAGCAGCTGGGATACAGGGTCCCCGTACTTC
14	TRBV7-8	NA	NA	TRBJ2-3	CASSYPDSADTQYF	TGTGCCAGCAGCTACCCTGACTCGGCAGATACGCAGTATTTT
14	TRBV29-1	TRBD2	NA	TRBJ2-5	CSAGLAGRQETQYF	TGCAGCGCGGGACTAGCGGGGCGTCAAGAGACCCAGTACTTC
15	TRBV2	NA	NA	TRBJ1-3	CASSDPGSSGNTIYF	TGTGCCAGCAGTGATCCGGGATCCTCTGGAAACACCATATATTTT
15	TRBV6-5	NA	many	TRBJ1-2	CASSTQASPSGGYTF	TGTGCCAGCAGTACTCAGGCCTCTCCCTCGGGGGGCTACACCTTC
18	TRBV18	NA	NA	TRBJ2-1	CASSPFPLASGHDNEQFF	TGTGCCAGCTCACCTTTTCCATTAGCGTCTGGGCATGACAATGAGCAGTTCTTC
14	TRBV29-1	TRBD1	few	TRBJ2-2	CSVGTGRNTGELFF	TGCAGCGTTGGGACAGGGAGGAACACCGGGGAGCTGTTTTTT
12	TRBV24-1	NA	NA	TRBJ1-2	CATSDTSYGYTF	TGTGCCACCAGTGATACCAGCTATGGCTACACCTTC
15	TRBV2	TRBD1	NA	TRBJ2-1	CASGQSGQGASEQFF	TGTGCCAGCGGGCAGTCCGGACAGGGGGCGTCTGAGCAGTTCTTC
13	TRBV18	NA	NA	TRBJ1-1	CASSGDITTEAFF	TGTGCCAGCTCGGGAGACATAACCACTGAAGCTTTCTTT
17	TRBV19	TRBD1	NA	TRBJ1-6	CASSTRTGSSYNSPLHF	TGTGCCAGTAGTACCCGGACAGGGAGCTCCTATAATTCACCCCTCCACTTT
11	TRBV7-9	NA	NA	TRBJ1-4	CAERRGVKLFF	TGTGCCGAGCGTCGTGGAGTAAAACTGTTTTTT